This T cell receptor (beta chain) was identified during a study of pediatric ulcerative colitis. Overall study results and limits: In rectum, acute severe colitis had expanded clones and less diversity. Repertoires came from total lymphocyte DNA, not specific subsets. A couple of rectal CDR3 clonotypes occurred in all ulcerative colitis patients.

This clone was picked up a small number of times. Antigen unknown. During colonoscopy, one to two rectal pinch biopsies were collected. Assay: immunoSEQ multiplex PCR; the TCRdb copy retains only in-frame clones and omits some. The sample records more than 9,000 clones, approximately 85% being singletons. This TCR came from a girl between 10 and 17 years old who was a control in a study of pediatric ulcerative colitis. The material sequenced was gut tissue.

The CDR3 DNA follows: TGTGCCTGGAGTGTAAAGAGAGGGATAAACACTGAAGCTTTCTTT. It translates to CAWSVKRGINTEAFF. This chain connects TRBV30 to TRBJ1-1; D is undetermined. V lost 0 bases, J lost 2 bases, and 13 bases lay in between. The CDR3 is 15 amino acids. CDR1 is GTSNPN, CDR2 SVGIG, per germline (reference sequence).